Presented here are 22 T cell receptor beta chains from one specimen sequenced in a study of blood T cell repertoires in COVID-19. Repertoires were generated with immunoSEQ multiplex PCR, while TCRdb's copy carries only in-frame clones and drops some. The sample consists of roughly 260,000 clones, about 89% of them appearing once. Sequencing used PBMCs or T cells enriched from blood (not recorded which). These receptors were collected from a human donor in a cohort exposed to, infected with or recovered from COVID-19 (not recorded which). The donor label of this sample is uncertain.

This clone has a handful of counts. The V call is TRBV7-9, the J call TRBJ1-6; possible D gene TRBD1, 5 bases. The CDR3 spans 14 residues. Trimming removed 1 base at V and 13 bases at J, with 14 bases between. Germline V CDR1 and CDR2: SEHNR, FQNEAQ (reference sequence). CDR3 amino acids: CASSLVEGQSPLHF. The CDR3 coding sequence is TGTGCCAGCAGCTTAGTGGAGGGGCAGTCCCCCCTCCACTTT. Looking up the rest from reference TRBV7-9 and TRBJ1-6 gives the full variable domain: DTGVSQNPRHKITKRGQNVTFRCDPISEHNRLYWYRQTLGQGPEFLTYFQNEAQLEKSRLLSDRFSAERPKGSFSTLEIQRTEQGDSAMYLCASSLVEGQSPLHFGNGTRLTVT.

This chain connects TRBV11-2 to TRBJ2-1, with 7 nucleotides matching TRBD1. The CDR3 length is 17 residues. The germline CDR1 and CDR2 sequences are SGHAT and FQNNGV. Unmatched junction bases numbered 9, after V lost 0 bases and J lost 4 bases. The CDR3, as DNA: TGTGCCAGCAGCTTAGAAGGAACCGGGACAGCATACAATGAGCAGTTCTTC. It is translated as CASSLEGTGTAYNEQFF.

The V and J genes are TRBV3-1 (or the pseudogene TRBV3-2) and TRBJ1-5; possibly TRBD1 for D (6 bases). Trimming stripped 4 bases from V and 5 bases from J, with 18 bases between. This CDR3 region has 16 residues. Germline lookup yields CDR1 LGHDT and CDR2 YNNKEL (reference sequence). The CDR3 spells CASSRGGGGGDQPQHF. The DNA of the CDR3 is TGTGCCAGCAGCCGTGGAGGGGGAGGGGGGGATCAGCCCCAGCATTTT.

The chain combines TRBV5-5 with TRBJ2-2, with D possibly TRBD1 on 5 matching bases. V dropped 1 base and J dropped 4 bases, with 11 bases sitting between them. This CDR3 is 15 amino acids long. Germline V CDR1 and CDR2: SGHKS, YYEKEE (reference sequence). The CDR3 loop is CASSLTGHFTGELFF. As DNA, the CDR3 is TGTGCCAGCAGCTTGACCGGACATTTCACCGGGGAGCTGTTTTTT.

J is TRBJ2-7 and V is TRBV6-2 or TRBV6-3, with no clear D. V dropped 4 bases and J dropped 7 bases, with 11 bases sitting between them. This CDR3 comprises 12 residues. CDR1 is MNHEY and CDR2 is SVGEGT in the germline V gene. The CDR3 spells CASSWNVGEQYF. CDR3 DNA sequence: TGTGCCAGCAGTTGGAATGTCGGGGAGCAGTACTTC.

The chain couples TRBV11-2 to TRBJ2-1; 8 nucleotides align to TRBD2. The J segment lost 0 bases and the V segment lost 5 bases, leaving 3 bases of the junction unmatched. This CDR3 is built from 15 residues. Germline V CDR1 and CDR2: SGHAT, FQNNGV. CDR3 sequence: CASSLTSGSYNEQFF. CDR3 DNA sequence: TGTGCCAGCAGCCTTACTAGCGGCTCCTACAATGAGCAGTTCTTC.

The CDR3 loop is CASSFGGNYGYTF. CDR3 DNA: TGTGCCAGCAGTTTCGGTGGTAACTATGGCTACACCTTC. V and J are TRBV27 and TRBJ1-2, with D hard to call. Between the trimmed V and J ends, which lost 3 bases and 1 base, there was a span of 6 bases. The germline V gene encodes CDR1 MNHEY and CDR2 SMNVEV (reference sequence). This CDR3 contains 13 residues.

The chain has TRBV6-5 and TRBJ2-7; 14 nucleotides match TRBD2. The ends lost 2 bases at V and 7 bases at J; junction bases unmatched: 7. The CDR3 is 16 residues long. From germline, CDR1 is MNHEY and CDR2 SVGAGI. Here the CDR3 DNA reads TGTGCCAGCAGTTACACGGGACTAGCGGGGGAAGAAGAGCAGTACTTC. It yields the protein CASSYTGLAGEEEQYF.

CDR3 DNA: TGTGCCAGTAGCCGTGACAGGAAAGAGACCCAGTACTTC. Its translation: CASSRDRKETQYF. The genes are TRBV19 and TRBJ2-5; D possibly corresponds to TRBD1 (6 bases). Looked up from germline, CDR1 is LNHDA and CDR2 is SQIVND (reference sequence). The CDR3 loop spans 13 amino acids. V lost 6 bases to trimming and J lost 3 bases, with 11 bases between them.

The chain carries TRBV4-1 and TRBJ2-7, with 12 bases matching TRBD2. The V segment lost 1 base and the J segment 7 bases; nucleotides outside the gene matches: 11. From germline, CDR1 is MGHRA and CDR2 YSYEKL. This CDR3 is built from 17 residues. The CDR3 DNA is TGCGCCAGCAGCCAAGCCCCTTCGCTAGCGGGGGGGCATGAGCAGTACTTC. Translation gives CASSQAPSLAGGHEQYF.

V and J are TRBV6-5 and TRBJ2-7, with TRBD2 matching over 10 bases. Germline CDR1 is MNHEY and CDR2 is SVGAGI. V lost 5 bases, J lost 2 bases, and 6 bases stayed unmatched. The CDR3 consists of 15 residues. The DNA for the CDR3 is TGTGCCAGCAGTCCCCAGCGGGGGGGGACCTACGAGCAGTACTTC. Amino acids: CASSPQRGGTYEQYF.

The V gene is TRBV24-1, the J gene TRBJ1-1; D is undetermined. CDR3 length: 15 residues. CDR1 is KGHDR and CDR2 is SFDVKD in the germline V gene. Deletions cut 4 bases from V and 3 bases from J, with 14 bases between. In DNA, the CDR3 is TGTGCCACCAGTGACCCTCGGGGAGGCGACACTGAAGCTTTCTTT. It codes for CATSDPRGGDTEAFF.

The chain is built from TRBV11-3 and TRBJ2-1; 7 bases are a match to TRBD1. J gave up 4 bases and V 5 bases, and 2 bases lay outside the gene matches. There are 13 residues in the CDR3. CDR1 is SGHNT, CDR2 YENEEA, per germline. This CDR3 is CASSMDRYNEQFF. The CDR3 DNA reads TGTGCCAGCAGCATGGACAGGTACAATGAGCAGTTCTTC. The full variable domain, with the rest looked up from reference TRBV11-3 and TRBJ2-1, is EAGVVQSPRYKIIEKKQPVAFWCNPISGHNTLYWYLQNLGQGPELLIRYENEEAVDDSQLPKDRFSAERLKGVDSTLKIQPAELGDSAVYLCASSMDRYNEQFFGPGTRLTVL.

The chain couples TRBV18 to TRBJ1-1; D gene ambiguous. CDR3 length: 14 amino acids. Germline V gene sequence: CDR1 KGHSH, CDR2 LQKENI. V lost 3 bases and J lost 11, with 19 bases in between. CDR3 bases: TGTGCCAGCTCACCTTTGGACTCCCCTCCGAGGGCTTTCTTT. It specifies CASSPLDSPPRAFF.

This clone was seen a single time. Other DNA variants within this sample encode the same CDR3. This rearrangement joins TRBV5-1 to TRBJ1-1; TRBD1 agrees at 8 bases. Germline assignment: CDR1 SGHRS and CDR2 YFSETQ. CDR3 length: 12 residues. V gave up 3 bases and J gave up 7 bases; unmatched junction bases: 2. DNA for the CDR3: TGCGCCAGCAGCTCAACAGGGGGTGAAGCTTTCTTT. Translated: CASSSTGGEAFF.

As concerns this clone: This sample includes further DNA sequences coding for the same CDR3. The chain has TRBV30 and TRBJ1-3, with TRBD1 matching over 8 bases. The V and J ends lost 5 bases and 3 bases, in that order; junction bases with no gene match: 0. CDR1 and CDR2 from the germline V gene are GTSNPN and SVGIG (reference sequence). This CDR3 contains 12 residues. The CDR3 region has the DNA TGTGCCTGGGGGACAGGTGGAAACACCATATATTTT. This sequence encodes CAWGTGGNTIYF.

V is TRBV10-3 and J is TRBJ2-3; 15 bases are shared with TRBD2. Unmatched junction bases numbered 8, after V lost 11 bases and J lost 2 bases. This CDR3 region has 16 residues. Germline lookup yields CDR1 ENHRY and CDR2 SYGVKD. The CDR3, as DNA: TGTGCCCTAGGACTAGCGGGGGGGAAGGACACAGATACGCAGTATTTT. It codes for CALGLAGGKDTDTQYF.

V gene TRBV18 combines with J gene TRBJ1-1, with D maybe TRBD1 (6 bases). This CDR3 comprises 16 residues. CDR1 and CDR2 from the germline V gene are KGHSH and LQKENI. Trimming cost V 1 base and J 0 bases, with 12 bases left between them. The CDR3 DNA reads as TGTGCCAGCTCACCACAGAGACAGGAGGTGAACACTGAAGCTTTCTTT. Translating gives CASSPQRQEVNTEAFF.

The CDR3, as DNA: TGCAGTGCTAGTGTGCGGGGGAGGGAGTATGAGCAGTTCTTC. This sequence encodes CSASVRGREYEQFF. The rearrangement links TRBV20-1 to TRBJ2-1, with 7 bases lining up with TRBD2. This CDR3 has 14 residues. Losses at the gene ends were 3 bases for V and 8 bases for J; bases not matched to a gene: 10. Germline-derived CDR1 and CDR2 are DFQATT and SNEGSKA (reference sequence).

The rearrangement uses TRBV2 and TRBJ2-7, with TRBD1 as a possible D gene (6 bases). CDR3 size: 14 residues. The germline V gene encodes CDR1 SNHLY and CDR2 FYNNEI. Trimming pared 4 bases from V and 0 bases from J, leaving 10 bases between. As DNA, the CDR3 is TGTGCCAGCAGTGTGCTCAGGGGCTCCTACGAGCAGTACTTC. Translation: CASSVLRGSYEQYF.

CDR3 nucleotides: TGTGCCAGCAGCCAAGTCACGGCGGGAGCGGGTGAAAAACTGTTTTTT. This gives the protein CASSQVTAGAGEKLFF. The genes are TRBV3-1 (or the pseudogene TRBV3-2) and TRBJ1-4, with D unclear. The length of the CDR3 is 16 residues. Per germline, CDR1 LGHDT and CDR2 YNNKEL (reference sequence). Trimming took off 1 base at V and 7 bases at J, with 16 bases between the two ends.

This clone was counted once. V gene TRBV5-5 combines with J gene TRBJ1-5, with D possibly matching TRBD1 (6 bases). The germline V gene encodes CDR1 SGHKS and CDR2 YYEKEE (reference sequence). This CDR3 region has 14 residues. V was pared by 3 bases and J by 0 bases, with 7 bases between. As DNA, the CDR3 is TGTGCCAGCAGCTGGGGACATAGCAATCAGCCCCAGCATTTT. Protein sequence: CASSWGHSNQPQHF.